Sequencing of this TCR beta chain was carried out in a study of beta chain features in type 1 diabetes. Background on the study: Some 99 million sorted cells were examined across all samples. The study's findings and limits: Type 1 diabetes patients had moderately but significantly shorter TCRB CDR3s in all four CD4+ subsets. Resolution of whether HLA type affects TCRB rearrangement was not achieved here.

V was shortened by 4 bases and J by 2 bases, with 10 bases between the two germline ends. Germline assignment: CDR1 SGHRS and CDR2 YFSETQ. The CDR3 extends over 14 amino acids. As every portion of the isolated RNA was reverse transcribed, the sequencing read expressed TCRB transcripts. Using immunoSEQ multiplex PCR, the repertoire was profiled, and TCRdb retains in-frame clones only, with some absent. The data contain over 650,000 clones, over 13% of them singletons. Notes on this clone: Antigen unknown.

The V and J genes are TRBV5-1 and TRBJ2-1; D is ambiguous. Sequencing used naive CD4+ T cells from blood. This clonotype was obtained from a man between 18 and 29 years old with type 1 diabetes. This chain's CDR3 is CASSGGSPYNEQFF. In nucleotides, the CDR3 is TGCGCCAGCAGCGGCGGCAGCCCCTACAATGAGCAGTTCTTC.